Included here is one TCR beta chain sequence, with context. The data belong to a study of TIL therapy for anti-PD-1-resistant metastatic lung cancer. The libraries were made with immunoSEQ v3. Produced via immunoSEQ multiplex PCR; TCRdb's table is partial and in-frame only. The sample includes just over 45,000 clones, roughly 85% of them seen just once. Described time point: pre-treatment sample, taken before nivolumab and TIL therapy. Patients were adults with stage 4 NSCLC. The source material was blood, sampled at baseline. This TCR came from a man between 65 and 85 years old with non-small cell lung cancer.

DNA for the CDR3: TGCAGCTCCCTGGGGGCCACAGGGGGCCTAGAGACCCAGTACTTC. This translates into CSSLGATGGLETQYF. The chain is built from TRBV29-1 and TRBJ2-5, with 9 bases that match TRBD1. The V gene's germline CDR1 is SQVTM and CDR2 ANQGSEA. V lost 8 bases, J lost 4 bases, and 14 bases stayed unmatched. The CDR3 covers 15 residues.